The clone carrying this T cell receptor (beta chain) counts as medium-sized. The antigen is not known. Germline values: CDR1 SGHRS, CDR2 YFSETQ. The CDR3 totals 14 residues. The ends were cut back, 3 bases at V and 6 bases at J, with 12 bases in the middle. Genomic DNA yielded TCR beta CDR3, amplified by two-round multiplex PCR. During first-round PCR, primers specific to each TRBV and TRBJ gene were used. One entry per CDR3 protein, called by TCRdb with MiXCR from the multiplex PCR reads. The sample records more than 15,000 distinct CDR3 sequences, about a third being singletons. The entry originates in a study of prognosis after radiotherapy for stage I lung cancer. In the study overall: Distant metastases developed in a handful of patients after radiotherapy (median roughly seven months); about 14 showed no significant progression. Study-level findings and limits: Unique TCR clone counts went down once patients had stereotactic body radiation therapy, median around 10,000 versus 6,900.

Each of the patients had no lymph node involvement on CT and PET/CT and no prior chemotherapy, radiotherapy or other malignancies. A draw of roughly 5.8 milliliters of peripheral blood took place at each of two time points. The source is a donor over 45 with non-small cell lung cancer. The V gene is TRBV5-1, the J gene TRBJ2-2; maybe TRBD1 (6 bases). This sample comprised PBMCs, obtained before or after stereotactic body radiation therapy (not recorded which). This CDR3 is CASSYIQGAGELFF. CDR3 nucleotide sequence: TGCGCCAGCAGCTATATACAGGGAGCCGGGGAGCTGTTTTTT. Together with reference TRBV5-1 and TRBJ2-2, the CDR3 gives the full variable domain: KAGVTQTPRYLIKTRGQQVTLSCSPISGHRSVSWYQQTPGQGLQFLFEYFSETQRNKGNFPGRFSGRQFSNSRSEMNVSTLELGDSALYLCASSYIQGAGELFFGEGSRLTVL.